These 10 T cell receptor beta chains were sequenced from one sample in a study. TRBV12-4/TRBJ1-2 clonotypes were amplified with adaptor-ligated barcode primers. MiXCR, run by TCRdb on the multiplex PCR reads, gives a single entry per CDR3 protein. This repertoire shows around 880 distinct CDR3 sequences, roughly 15% found once; its top ten account for roughly 7.2%. The sorted Tregs were CD4+CD25+CD127-/low cells. Sequences were obtained from Tregs sorted from blood. These receptors originate from a female donor with breast cancer.

This clonotype was detected only a few times. The J gene is TRBJ1-2, the V gene TRBV12-3 or TRBV12-4; possibly TRBD1 for D (6 bases). Between the trimmed V and J ends, which lost 11 bases and 2 bases, there was a span of 18 bases. The CDR3 runs 14 residues. The CDR3 DNA is TGTGCCTCCCGAAGACAGGTGACCAACTATGGCTACACCTTC. Protein: CASRRQVTNYGYTF.

By sample fraction, this clonotype is large. The chain carries TRBV12-3 or TRBV12-4 and TRBJ1-2; unclear D gene. The CDR3 contains 14 residues. Trimming cost V 5 bases and J 4 bases, with 14 bases left between them. CDR3 DNA sequence: TGTGCCAGCAGTCCCGGACGAGTCGCCTATGGCTACACCTTC. Translated: CASSPGRVAYGYTF.

Sample share makes this clonotype large. The V call is TRBV12-3 or TRBV12-4, the J call TRBJ1-2; tentative D call: TRBD1 (5 bases). V gave up 2 bases and J gave up 8 bases, with 27 bases separating them. The CDR3 has 18 residues. The CDR3 DNA reads TGTGCCAGCAGTTTACAGGGCAGGCATGACTGGCGCTCACGGGGCTACACCTTC. Translating it yields CASSLQGRHDWRSRGYTF.

In its sample, this clonotype is large. The chain joins TRBV12-3 or TRBV12-4 to TRBJ1-2; 10 bases map to TRBD1. The J segment lost 5 bases and the V segment lost 4 bases, leaving 19 bases of the junction unmatched. CDR3 size: 19 residues. This CDR3 reads CASSYTGNRDRGLGYGYTF. The CDR3 nucleotides read TGTGCCAGCAGTTATACCGGGAACCGGGACAGGGGTTTAGGGTATGGCTACACCTTC.

This clonotype ranks as large. The rearrangement uses TRBV12-3 or TRBV12-4 and TRBJ1-2; D gene uncertain. The CDR3 totals 13 residues. V was trimmed by 5 bases and J by 7 bases, leaving 14 bases between them. DNA for the CDR3: TGTGCCAGCAGTCACACGGCATCCCGTGGCTACACCTTC. Residues: CASSHTASRGYTF.

This clonotype rates as large. CDR3 loop: CATTPGRYGYTF. Written as DNA, the CDR3 is TGTGCCACCACGCCAGGGCGCTATGGCTACACCTTC. The chain carries TRBV12-3 or TRBV12-4 and TRBJ1-2; tentatively, D is TRBD1 (5 bases). Trimming took 10 bases from V and 4 from J, leaving 13 bases between them. There are 12 residues in the CDR3.

This clonotype ranks as large. As DNA, the CDR3 is TGTGCCAGCAGTTTAGGAAGTAGCTATGGCTACACCTTC. It encodes CASSLGSSYGYTF. This chain connects TRBV12-3 or TRBV12-4 to TRBJ1-2; D gene uncertain. The CDR3 is made up of 13 amino acids. Between the trimmed V and J ends, which lost 1 base and 4 bases, there was a span of 7 bases.

The chain carries TRBV12-3 or TRBV12-4 and TRBJ1-2, with 7 bases matching TRBD1. The J segment lost 7 bases and the V segment lost 3 bases, leaving 8 bases of the junction unmatched. The CDR3 totals 14 residues. In DNA form, the CDR3 reads TGTGCCAGCAGTTTTATGACAGGGATTAGTGGCTACACCTTC. It codes for CASSFMTGISGYTF.

This clonotype is a singleton in its sample. A read error is possible here, since a much larger clone lies one base away. Given the absence of the conserved phenylalanine or tryptophan at the CDR3 end, a read error is likely. V usage is TRBV12-3 or TRBV12-4 and J usage is TRBJ1-2; D is uncertain. The V end lost 5 bases, the J end lost 4 bases, and 2 bases lay between the germline ends. The CDR3 runs to 10 residues. CDR3 residues: CASSRYGYTS. DNA for the CDR3: TGTGCCAGCAGTCGCTATGGCTACACCTCC.

Relative to its sample, this clonotype is medium-sized. J is TRBJ1-2 and V is TRBV12-3 or TRBV12-4, with D hard to call. Trimming removed 6 bases from V and 4 bases from J, with 9 bases in between. The CDR3 is 12 amino acids. The CDR3 spells CASRERSYGYTF. The CDR3 DNA reads TGTGCCAGCAGGGAGAGGAGCTATGGCTACACCTTC.